This TCR beta chain came from a study of T cells after yellow fever vaccination. The overall study: With SMART-Seq v4 Ultra Low Input, the fractions containing low cell numbers were prepared. Overall study findings and caveats: Weaker, the secondary response had a peak occurring faster, on day 5 versus 15. A minor fraction of clonotypes spanned both CD4 and CD8 compartments.

The TCR cDNA carried a universal primer site and UMIs from 5'RACE template switching. TCRdb called the 5' RACE reads again in MiXCR, with one record for every CDR3 protein. Among about 340,000 distinct CDR3 sequences, 8% to 10% were seen once, and the ten largest hold more than 15%. Germline V gene sequence: CDR1 LGHNA, CDR2 YSLEER. Trimming removed 4 bases at V and 0 bases at J, with 10 bases between. The CDR3 extends over 16 amino acids. This clonotype was detected ten times or more. Its specificity is unknown. The sample in question was PBMCs, obtained on the day of the first yellow fever vaccination. The chain uses TRBV4-3 and TRBJ2-6; D unresolved. The receptor comes from a man aged 18 to 29 who received the YFV17D yellow fever vaccine. The CDR3 coding sequence is TGCGCCAGCAGCCCTTACGGTGTCTCTGGGGCCAACGTCCTGACTTTC. Amino acid sequence: CASSPYGVSGANVLTF.